This is a list of T cell receptor beta chains from one sample in a study of CD4+ T cells in melanoma. Only in-frame clones appear in the TCRdb table, and some are missing; sequencing was by immunoSEQ multiplex PCR. Of around 100,000 clones listed, approximately 92% are singletons. Sequencing was done on a sample of peripheral blood. All receptors derive from a human donor with melanoma. Each CDR3 is given with its conserved first and last residue. A D gene is named only where the DNA matches it firmly. Clone size appears in some rows only: once, few, many, or a class for an expanded clone.

>-|TRBJ1-2|-|TRBV5-6
CASSREGIYGYTF
TGTGCCAGCAGCCGGGAAGGGATCTATGGCTACACCTTC
>-|TRBJ2-3|-|TRBV9
CASSPRADTQYF
TGTGCCAGCAGCCCGAGGGCAGATACGCAGTATTTT
>-|TRBJ2-7|-|TRBV29-1
CSVALTGREQYF
TGCAGCGTTGCCCTAACAGGGCGGGAGCAGTACTTC
>TRBD1|TRBJ2-2|-|TRBV28
CASSLTGVNTGELFF
TGTGCCAGCAGTTTAACAGGGGTTAACACCGGGGAGCTGTTTTTT
>-|TRBJ2-7|once|TRBV19
CASSIGGDSSYEQYF
TGTGCCAGTAGTATTGGTGGAGACAGTTCCTACGAGCAGTACTTC
>-|TRBJ1-2|-|TRBV2
CASSPGDYGCTF
TGTGCCAGCAGTCCAGGGGACTATGGCTGCACCTTC
>TRBD2|TRBJ2-1|-|TRBV5-4
CASSLIAGASNEQFF
TGTGCCAGCAGCCTGATAGCGGGAGCCTCCAATGAGCAGTTCTTC
>TRBD2|TRBJ2-1|once|TRBV27
CASSLGGSPYNEQFF
TGTGCCAGCAGTTTAGGCGGGAGCCCCTACAATGAGCAGTTCTTC
>TRBD2|TRBJ2-4|-|TRBV9
CASSEGLAGEPAKNIQYF
TGTGCCAGCAGCGAGGGACTAGCGGGGGAACCAGCCAAAAACATTCAGTACTTC
>TRBD2|TRBJ2-7|-|TRBV4-1
CASSQIHSGPYEQYF
TGCGCCAGCAGCCAAATACATAGCGGGCCCTACGAGCAGTACTTC
>-|TRBJ2-5|once|TRBV18
CASSLEWRETQYF
TGTGCCAGCTCACTGGAGTGGAGAGAGACCCAGTACTTC
>-|TRBJ1-1|-|TRBV19
CASSLWTALNTEAFF
TGTGCCAGTAGCCTTTGGACAGCGTTAAACACTGAAGCTTTCTTT
>-|TRBJ2-2|-|TRBV7-3
CASSTVDTGELFF
TGTGCCAGCAGCACTGTTGACACCGGGGAGCTGTTTTTT
>-|TRBJ2-3|-|TRBV7-6
CASSLERRGDTQYF
TGTGCCAGCAGCTTAGAACGGAGGGGAGATACGCAGTATTTT
>-|TRBJ2-7|-|TRBV28
CASSFPRDEQYF
TGTGCCAGCAGTTTTCCGAGGGACGAGCAGTACTTC
>TRBD1|TRBJ1-5|few|TRBV28
CASRTDRGGNQPQHF
TGTGCCAGCAGGACCGACAGGGGTGGCAATCAGCCCCAGCATTTT
>-|TRBJ1-4|-|TRBV4-3
CASGRDGNEKLFF
TGCGCCAGCGGAAGGGACGGGAATGAAAAACTGTTTTTT
>-|TRBJ1-5|-|TRBV6-6
CASIPGQGYDQPQHF
TGTGCCAGCATCCCGGGGCAGGGGTATGATCAGCCCCAGCATTTT
>-|TRBJ2-1|-|TRBV1
CTSRSAGLADNEQFF
TGCACCAGCAGGTCCGCGGGACTAGCGGACAATGAGCAGTTCTTC
>-|TRBJ2-3|-|TRBV11-2
CASSLAGAPDTQYF
TGTGCCAGCAGCTTAGCGGGGGCCCCAGATACGCAGTATTTT
>-|TRBJ2-2|-|TRBV7-9
CASSLRGPTNTGELFF
TGTGCCAGCAGCTTACGGGGGCCGACGAACACCGGGGAGCTGTTTTTT
>-|TRBJ2-7|few|TRBV27
CASSLVPPGQGKSSYEQYF
TGTGCCAGCAGTTTAGTACCCCCAGGTCAGGGCAAGAGCTCCTACGAGCAGTACTTC
>-|TRBJ2-2|-|TRBV7-9
CASSLKTGELFF
TGTGCCAGCAGCTTAAAAACCGGGGAGCTGTTTTTT
>-|TRBJ2-5|-|TRBV27
CASSMTPGHAKTQYF
TGTGCCAGCAGCATGACCCCAGGGCACGCGAAGACCCAGTACTTC
>-|TRBJ1-4|-|TRBV11-2
CASSLASGNLNEKLFF
TGTGCCAGCAGCTTAGCTAGTGGGAACCTTAATGAAAAACTGTTTTTT
>-|TRBJ2-1|once|TRBV7-3
CASSLDAYNEQFF
TGTGCCAGCAGCTTGGACGCGTACAATGAGCAGTTCTTC
>-|TRBJ2-7|-|TRBV25-1
CASTPDLSYEQYF
TGTGCCAGCACCCCCGACTTATCCTACGAGCAGTACTTC
>TRBD1|TRBJ2-6|-|TRBV7-9
CASSGWVRTGAGANVLTF
TGTGCCAGCAGCGGGTGGGTACGGACAGGGGCCGGGGCCAACGTCCTGACTTTC
>-|TRBJ1-5|few|TRBV4-1
CASSQDGRGKGQPQHF
TGCGCCAGCAGCCAAGATGGACGGGGGAAGGGGCAGCCCCAGCATTTT
>-|TRBJ1-2|-|TRBV6-5
CASSISGTTGYTF
TGTGCCAGCAGTATCTCGGGCACTACTGGCTACACCTTC
>TRBD1|TRBJ1-5|few|TRBV5-4
CASSLAGTGRTQHF
TGTGCCAGCAGCTTGGCCGGGACAGGGAGGACCCAGCATTTT
>-|TRBJ2-1|-|TRBV7-6
CASSLGLGSYNEQFF
TGTGCCAGCAGCTTAGGACTTGGCTCCTACAATGAGCAGTTCTTC
>-|TRBJ2-1|-|TRBV28
CASSLIGEQFF
TGTGCCAGCAGTTTAATAGGTGAGCAGTTCTTC
>TRBD1|TRBJ2-7|-|TRBV28
CASANRGSYEQYF
TGTGCCAGCGCCAACAGGGGCTCCTACGAGCAGTACTTC
>TRBD1|TRBJ1-4|-|TRBV28
CASSFRAGGEKLFF
TGTGCCAGCAGTTTTCGGGCAGGGGGGGAAAAACTGTTTTTT
>TRBD1|TRBJ1-3|-|TRBV6-1
CASSEQEGASGNTIYF
TGTGCCAGCAGTGAACAGGAGGGGGCCTCTGGAAACACCATATATTTT
>-|TRBJ1-1|-|TRBV2
CASSSEVGTEAFF
TGTGCCAGCAGTTCAGAAGTGGGCACTGAAGCTTTCTTT
>-|TRBJ1-2|-|TRBV2
CASSGDSNYGYTF
TGTGCCAGCAGTGGGGATTCTAACTATGGCTACACCTTC
>-|TRBJ1-2|-|TRBV18
CASSPRADGYTF
TGTGCCAGCTCACCGAGGGCGGATGGCTACACCTTC
>-|TRBJ1-5|-|TRBV7-2
CASSSTRGNQPQHF
TGTGCCAGCAGCTCCACCCGGGGCAATCAGCCCCAGCATTTT
>-|TRBJ1-4|-|TRBV4-1
CASSQSFPGTVNEKLFF
TGCGCCAGCAGCCAAAGTTTCCCCGGGACGGTGAATGAAAAACTGTTTTTT
>-|TRBJ2-5|-|TRBV7-9
CASSLGQIRLGTQYF
TGTGCCAGCAGCTTGGGACAAATCCGGTTAGGGACCCAGTACTTC
>TRBD1|TRBJ2-3|-|TRBV27
CASATRNRGPDTQYF
TGTGCCAGCGCTACGAGAAACAGGGGGCCGGATACGCAGTATTTT
>TRBD1|TRBJ2-7|-|TRBV19
CASRGTGSYEQYF
TGTGCCAGTAGAGGGACAGGCTCCTACGAGCAGTACTTC
>TRBD2|TRBJ2-1|-|TRBV29-1
CSVSMGSAGGRNEQFF
TGCAGCGTTTCCATGGGGTCAGCGGGAGGGCGCAATGAGCAGTTCTTC
>TRBD1|TRBJ1-2|-|TRBV5-4
CASSLGQGEYGYTF
TGTGCCAGCAGCTTGGGGCAGGGGGAATATGGCTACACCTTC